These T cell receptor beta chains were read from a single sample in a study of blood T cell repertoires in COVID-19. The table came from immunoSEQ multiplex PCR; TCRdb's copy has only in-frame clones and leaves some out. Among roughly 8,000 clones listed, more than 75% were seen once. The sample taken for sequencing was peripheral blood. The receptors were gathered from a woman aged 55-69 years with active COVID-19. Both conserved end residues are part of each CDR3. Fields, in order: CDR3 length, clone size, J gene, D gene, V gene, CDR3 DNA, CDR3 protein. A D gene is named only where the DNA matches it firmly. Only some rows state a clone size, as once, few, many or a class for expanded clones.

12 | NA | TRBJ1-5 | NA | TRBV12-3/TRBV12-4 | TGTGCCAGCAGCCCAGGGAATCAGCCCCAGCATTTT | CASSPGNQPQHF
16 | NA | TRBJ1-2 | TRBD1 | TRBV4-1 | TGCGCCAGCAGCCAAGATCTCGCAGGACAGGCCTATGGCTACACCTTC | CASSQDLAGQAYGYTF
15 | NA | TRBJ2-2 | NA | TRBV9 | TGTGCCAGCAGCGTGTGGGACCGGGGGTCCGGGGAGCTGTTTTTT | CASSVWDRGSGELFF
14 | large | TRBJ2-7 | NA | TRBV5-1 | TGCGCCAGCACCCTGGGGGGACGGCTGGGCGAGCAGTACTTC | CASTLGGRLGEQYF
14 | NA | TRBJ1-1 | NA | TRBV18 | TGTGCCAGCTCACCCACAATCACAGACACTGAAGCTTTCTTT | CASSPTITDTEAFF
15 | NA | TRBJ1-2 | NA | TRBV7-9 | TGTGCCAGCAGCTTAGGGCCAGGTGACAACTATGGCTACACCTTC | CASSLGPGDNYGYTF
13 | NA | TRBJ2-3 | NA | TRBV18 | TGTGCCAGCTCACGGCTAGCAGGTGATACGCAGTATTTT | CASSRLAGDTQYF
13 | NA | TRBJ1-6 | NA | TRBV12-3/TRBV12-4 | TGTGCCAGCAGCCTCGGGGATCGAGGACCCCTCCACTTT | CASSLGDRGPLHF
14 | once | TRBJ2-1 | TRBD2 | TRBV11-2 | TGTGCCAGCAGCAAGGGACTAGCGGACAATGAGCAGTTCTTC | CASSKGLADNEQFF
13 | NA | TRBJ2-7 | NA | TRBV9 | TGTGCCAGCAGCGCCAGTTCCTCCTACGAGCAGTACTTC | CASSASSSYEQYF
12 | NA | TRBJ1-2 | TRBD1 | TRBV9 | TGTGCCAGCAGCCTGGGACAGGTCGGCTACACCTTC | CASSLGQVGYTF
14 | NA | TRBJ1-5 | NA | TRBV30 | TGTGCCTGGGGGCGGGACGGCTGGGATCAGCCCCAGCATTTT | CAWGRDGWDQPQHF
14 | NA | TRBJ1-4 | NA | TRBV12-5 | TGTGCTAGTGGTCCCGGGTCCCTAAATGAAAAACTGTTTTTT | CASGPGSLNEKLFF
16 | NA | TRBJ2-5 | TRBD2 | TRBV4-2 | TGTGCCAGCAGCCAAGGGACTCGCGGGGGCCAAGAGACCCAGTACTTC | CASSQGTRGGQETQYF
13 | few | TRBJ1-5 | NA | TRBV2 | TGTGCCAGCAGTGGGCCGAGCAATCAGCCCCAGCATTTT | CASSGPSNQPQHF
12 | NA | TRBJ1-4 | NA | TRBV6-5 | TGTGCCAGCAGTTACACTAGGGAAAAACTGTTTTTT | CASSYTREKLFF
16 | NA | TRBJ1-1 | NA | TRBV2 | TGTGCCAGCAGTGAAGGCCCTAGGGGCCAGGGGACTGAAGCTTTCTTT | CASSEGPRGQGTEAFF
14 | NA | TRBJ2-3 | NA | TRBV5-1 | TGCGCCAGCAGCCTCGGGACTGGCACAGATACGCAGTATTTT | CASSLGTGTDTQYF
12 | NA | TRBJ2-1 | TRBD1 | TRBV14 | TGTGCCAGCAGCCAAGTGGGGACAGGGGTGTTCTTC | CASSQVGTGVFF
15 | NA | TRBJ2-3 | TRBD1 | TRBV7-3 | TGTGCCAGCAGCTTAGAGGACAGGATCGCAGATACGCAGTATTTT | CASSLEDRIADTQYF
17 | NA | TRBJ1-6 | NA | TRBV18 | TGTGCCAGCTCACTAAGCGCGGGAAGGGATCATAATTCACCCCTCCACTTT | CASSLSAGRDHNSPLHF
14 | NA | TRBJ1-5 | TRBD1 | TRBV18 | TGTGCCAGCTCCGGGGGACAGGGATGGCAGCCCCAGCATTTT | CASSGGQGWQPQHF
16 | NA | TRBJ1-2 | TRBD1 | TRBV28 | TGTGCCAGCACCAAGGGGGCGACTGGGATCGTCCATGGCTACACCTTC | CASTKGATGIVHGYTF
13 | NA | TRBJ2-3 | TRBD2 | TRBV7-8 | TGTGCCAGCAGCTTTACTAGCGCAGATACGCAGTATTTT | CASSFTSADTQYF
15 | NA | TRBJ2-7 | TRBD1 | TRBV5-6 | TGTGCCAGCAGCGGGACAGGGAGGGGATCAAGCGAGCAGTACTTC | CASSGTGRGSSEQYF
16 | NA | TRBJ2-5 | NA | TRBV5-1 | TGCGCCAGCAGCTTGGGTCTTGCGAATAACCAAGAGACCCAGTACTTC | CASSLGLANNQETQYF
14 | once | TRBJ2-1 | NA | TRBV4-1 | TGCGCCAGCAGCCCACCCCTGCGGCTCAATCAGCAGTTCTTC | CASSPPLRLNQQFF
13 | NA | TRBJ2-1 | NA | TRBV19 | TGTGCCAGTAGGAAGCGGGCCTACAATGAGCAGTTCTTC | CASRKRAYNEQFF